This T cell receptor (beta chain) was retrieved from a study of blood T cell repertoires in COVID-19. Sequencing was performed with immunoSEQ multiplex PCR; in TCRdb, only in-frame clones are kept and a portion is missing. The sample holds more than 80,000 clones; about 80% are singletons and the top ten take 11% to 15%. The trim removed 6 bases at V and 7 bases at J, leaving 4 bases unmatched. The CDR3 is made up of 14 amino acids. The germline V gene encodes CDR1 SGHAT and CDR2 FQNNGV. The rearrangement uses TRBV11-2 and TRBJ2-1, with TRBD2 matching 12 bases. The sequenced material came from peripheral blood. This receptor was obtained from a woman aged 55 to 70 with acute or convalescent COVID-19. The CDR3 DNA follows: TGTGCCAGCAGTGGGACTAGCGGGTCTAATGAGCAGTTCTTC. As protein: CASSGTSGSNEQFF.